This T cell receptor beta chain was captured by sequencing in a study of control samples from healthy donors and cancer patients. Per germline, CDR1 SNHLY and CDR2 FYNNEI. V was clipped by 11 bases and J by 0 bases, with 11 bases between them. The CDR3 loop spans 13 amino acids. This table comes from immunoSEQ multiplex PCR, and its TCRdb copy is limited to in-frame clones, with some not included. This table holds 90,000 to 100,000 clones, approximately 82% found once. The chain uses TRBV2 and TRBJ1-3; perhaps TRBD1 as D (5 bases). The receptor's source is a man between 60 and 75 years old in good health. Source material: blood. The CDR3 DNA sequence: TGTGCCGGTGGGACGGACTCTGGAAACACCATATATTTT. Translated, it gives CAGGTDSGNTIYF.